These T cell receptor beta chains were read from a single sample in a study of neurological immune-mediated disorders. MiXCR was run by TCRdb on the 5' RACE reads, yielding one entry per CDR3 protein. This sample carries about 29,000 distinct CDR3 sequences, around 3.4% of them seen once, and the ten largest clones take 7%. Source material: PBMCs. These receptor sequences come from a woman aged 25 to 39 with multiple sclerosis. CDR3s include the opening cysteine and the closing phenylalanine or tryptophan. Fields, in order: CDR3 length, D gene, V gene, clone size, J gene, CDR3 protein, CDR3 DNA. A D gene is named only where the DNA matches it firmly. Rows may omit the clone size; those that give it use once, few, many or a size class.

len: 15; d_gene: TRBD2; v_gene: TRBV20-1; abundance: many; j_gene: TRBJ2-1; CDR3aa: CSARRRLAGVGEQFF; CDR3nt: TGCAGTGCTAGGAGGAGACTAGCGGGAGTCGGGGAGCAGTTCTTC
len: 13; d_gene: TRBD1; v_gene: TRBV20-1; abundance: many; j_gene: TRBJ1-6; CDR3aa: CSAPGQGNSPLHF; CDR3nt: TGCAGTGCGCCGGGACAGGGTAATTCACCCCTCCACTTT
len: 16; d_gene: TRBD2; v_gene: TRBV28; abundance: many; j_gene: TRBJ2-3; CDR3aa: CASSSRAGGFADTQYF; CDR3nt: TGTGCCAGCAGTTCCCGGGCGGGAGGGTTTGCAGATACGCAGTATTTT
len: 16; d_gene: -; v_gene: TRBV5-4; abundance: many; j_gene: TRBJ2-6; CDR3aa: CASSFGGPFGANVLTF; CDR3nt: TGTGCCAGCAGCTTCGGAGGGCCCTTTGGGGCCAACGTCCTGACTTTC
len: 16; d_gene: -; v_gene: TRBV11-2; abundance: -; j_gene: TRBJ1-2; CDR3aa: CASSLEWGRQDYGYTF; CDR3nt: TGTGCCAGCAGCTTAGAGTGGGGACGGCAGGACTATGGCTACACCTTC
len: 14; d_gene: -; v_gene: TRBV20-1; abundance: many; j_gene: TRBJ1-1; CDR3aa: CSARSSLTNTEAFF; CDR3nt: TGCAGTGCTAGATCATCACTGACGAACACTGAAGCTTTCTTT
len: 13; d_gene: -; v_gene: TRBV20-1; abundance: many; j_gene: TRBJ2-7; CDR3aa: CSARDGSPYEQYF; CDR3nt: TGCAGTGCTAGAGATGGCAGCCCCTACGAGCAGTACTTC
len: 13; d_gene: -; v_gene: TRBV5-1; abundance: -; j_gene: TRBJ2-7; CDR3aa: CASSLVGIQEQYF; CDR3nt: TGCGCCAGCAGCTTAGTGGGGATTCAAGAGCAGTACTTC
len: 15; d_gene: TRBD1; v_gene: TRBV13; abundance: few; j_gene: TRBJ2-7; CDR3aa: CASSWGQGETYEQYF; CDR3nt: TGTGCCAGCAGCTGGGGACAGGGCGAGACCTACGAGCAGTACTTC
len: 14; d_gene: -; v_gene: TRBV5-5; abundance: many; j_gene: TRBJ1-4; CDR3aa: CASSFGTVSEKLFF; CDR3nt: TGTGCCAGCAGCTTCGGAACGGTCTCGGAAAAACTGTTTTTT
len: 14; d_gene: TRBD1; v_gene: TRBV7-2; abundance: many; j_gene: TRBJ2-5; CDR3aa: CASSQTGDAVTQYF; CDR3nt: TGTGCCAGCAGCCAGACAGGGGACGCGGTTACCCAGTACTTC
len: 11; d_gene: -; v_gene: TRBV20-1; abundance: medium-sized; j_gene: TRBJ2-1; CDR3aa: CSARRADEQFF; CDR3nt: TGCAGTGCTAGAAGGGCGGATGAGCAGTTCTTC
len: 13; d_gene: TRBD2; v_gene: TRBV15; abundance: many; j_gene: TRBJ2-2; CDR3aa: CATAGTSVGELFF; CDR3nt: TGTGCCACCGCCGGGACTAGCGTCGGGGAGCTGTTTTTT
len: 12; d_gene: -; v_gene: TRBV6-5; abundance: many; j_gene: TRBJ2-6; CDR3aa: CASVSGANVLTF; CDR3nt: TGTGCCAGCGTGTCTGGGGCCAACGTCCTGACTTTC
len: 14; d_gene: -; v_gene: TRBV4-1; abundance: -; j_gene: TRBJ1-5; CDR3aa: CASSPPGPNQPQNF; CDR3nt: TGCGCCAGCAGCCCTCCGGGACCAAATCAGCCCCAGAATTTT
len: 14; d_gene: -; v_gene: TRBV5-1; abundance: many; j_gene: TRBJ2-7; CDR3aa: CASSLEGSYYEQYF; CDR3nt: TGCGCCAGCAGCTTGGAAGGGAGCTACTACGAGCAGTACTTC
len: 15; d_gene: TRBD2; v_gene: TRBV12-3/TRBV12-4; abundance: many; j_gene: TRBJ2-7; CDR3aa: CASSSWTSGSYEQYF; CDR3nt: TGTGCCAGCAGTTCCTGGACTAGCGGATCCTACGAGCAGTACTTC
len: 16; d_gene: -; v_gene: TRBV10-3; abundance: medium-sized; j_gene: TRBJ2-7; CDR3aa: CAISDPQGSGVREQYF; CDR3nt: TGTGCCATCAGTGATCCTCAGGGGAGCGGGGTGAGGGAGCAGTACTTC
len: 16; d_gene: -; v_gene: TRBV11-3; abundance: many; j_gene: TRBJ2-2; CDR3aa: CASSLESGSGTGELFF; CDR3nt: TGTGCCAGCAGCTTAGAATCTGGAAGCGGGACCGGGGAGCTGTTTTTT
len: 16; d_gene: TRBD1; v_gene: TRBV27; abundance: many; j_gene: TRBJ2-6; CDR3aa: CASSTTGVTGANVLTF; CDR3nt: TGTGCCAGCAGCACGACAGGGGTCACAGGGGCCAACGTCCTGACTTTC
len: 14; d_gene: TRBD1; v_gene: TRBV18; abundance: many; j_gene: TRBJ1-5; CDR3aa: CASSAGQGKRSQHF; CDR3nt: TGTGCCAGCTCGGCTGGACAGGGGAAGAGGTCCCAGCATTTT
len: 14; d_gene: -; v_gene: TRBV5-6; abundance: many; j_gene: TRBJ1-5; CDR3aa: CASSLRRSNQPQHF; CDR3nt: TGTGCCAGCAGCTTGAGACGGAGCAATCAGCCCCAGCATTTT
len: 14; d_gene: -; v_gene: TRBV7-2; abundance: -; j_gene: TRBJ2-2; CDR3aa: CASSPGERLGELFF; CDR3nt: TGTGCCAGCAGCCCCGGGGAAAGACTAGGGGAGCTGTTTTTT
len: 13; d_gene: TRBD1; v_gene: TRBV30; abundance: many; j_gene: TRBJ1-1; CDR3aa: CAWGTGFVTEAFF; CDR3nt: TGTGCCTGGGGGACAGGGTTTGTTACTGAAGCTTTCTTT
len: 12; d_gene: -; v_gene: TRBV11-2; abundance: many; j_gene: TRBJ2-5; CDR3aa: CASSPQRETQYF; CDR3nt: TGTGCCAGCAGCCCCCAAAGGGAGACCCAGTACTTC
len: 13; d_gene: -; v_gene: TRBV7-9; abundance: medium-sized; j_gene: TRBJ1-1; CDR3aa: CASSLEPLSEAFF; CDR3nt: TGTGCCAGCAGCTTAGAGCCCCTCTCTGAAGCTTTCTTT
len: 15; d_gene: -; v_gene: TRBV5-1; abundance: medium-sized; j_gene: TRBJ2-5; CDR3aa: CASSRRVGGGETQYF; CDR3nt: TGCGCCAGCAGCCGGAGGGTTGGAGGTGGGGAGACCCAGTACTTC
len: 15; d_gene: TRBD2; v_gene: TRBV11-3; abundance: many; j_gene: TRBJ2-1; CDR3aa: CASSKAGGLYNEQFF; CDR3nt: TGTGCCAGCAGTAAAGCGGGGGGCCTGTACAATGAGCAGTTCTTC
len: 14; d_gene: TRBD1; v_gene: TRBV5-1; abundance: medium-sized; j_gene: TRBJ1-2; CDR3aa: CASSADRDGYGYTF; CDR3nt: TGCGCCAGCAGCGCCGACAGGGATGGCTATGGCTACACCTTC
len: 14; d_gene: -; v_gene: TRBV20-1; abundance: many; j_gene: TRBJ1-5; CDR3aa: CSAREGAVGQPQNF; CDR3nt: TGCAGTGCTAGAGAAGGGGCCGTGGGTCAGCCCCAGAATTTT
len: 13; d_gene: -; v_gene: TRBV18; abundance: many; j_gene: TRBJ1-5; CDR3aa: CASSPTQRGPQHF; CDR3nt: TGTGCCAGCTCTCCGACCCAGCGGGGGCCCCAGCATTTT
len: 15; d_gene: TRBD1; v_gene: TRBV20-1; abundance: many; j_gene: TRBJ2-4; CDR3aa: CSAQDRVRGKNIQYF; CDR3nt: TGCAGTGCGCAGGACAGGGTCCGAGGCAAAAACATTCAGTACTTC
len: 15; d_gene: TRBD1; v_gene: TRBV12-3/TRBV12-4; abundance: many; j_gene: TRBJ2-7; CDR3aa: CASSLVTGGVRAPDF; CDR3nt: TGTGCCAGCAGTTTGGTAACAGGGGGCGTACGAGCACCGGACTTC
len: 16; d_gene: TRBD2; v_gene: TRBV29-1; abundance: many; j_gene: TRBJ2-5; CDR3aa: CSVERGLAGVRETQYF; CDR3nt: TGCAGCGTTGAAAGAGGACTAGCGGGAGTGAGAGAGACCCAGTACTTC
len: 14; d_gene: TRBD1; v_gene: TRBV20-1; abundance: many; j_gene: TRBJ1-6; CDR3aa: CSASNRGLNSPLNF; CDR3nt: TGCAGTGCTAGTAACAGGGGGCTAAATTCACCCCTCAACTTT
len: 17; d_gene: TRBD2; v_gene: TRBV6-5; abundance: many; j_gene: TRBJ2-1; CDR3aa: CASSYKRLAGGRNEQFF; CDR3nt: TGTGCCAGCAGTTACAAGAGACTAGCGGGAGGCCGGAATGAGCAGTTCTTC
len: 12; d_gene: TRBD1; v_gene: TRBV29-1; abundance: few; j_gene: TRBJ2-5; CDR3aa: CSARTGQETQYF; CDR3nt: TGCAGCGCACGGACAGGACAAGAGACCCAGTACTTC
len: 12; d_gene: -; v_gene: TRBV7-2; abundance: many; j_gene: TRBJ2-3; CDR3aa: CASSLFKDTQYF; CDR3nt: TGTGCCAGCAGCCTGTTTAAAGATACGCAGTATTTT
len: 14; d_gene: -; v_gene: TRBV6-5; abundance: many; j_gene: TRBJ2-5; CDR3aa: CASRRWRGAETQYF; CDR3nt: TGTGCCAGCAGACGCTGGCGGGGCGCGGAGACCCAGTACTTC
len: 16; d_gene: -; v_gene: TRBV5-5; abundance: many; j_gene: TRBJ2-4; CDR3aa: CASSFISGTAKNIQYF; CDR3nt: TGTGCCAGCAGCTTCATTTCCGGGACAGCCAAAAACATTCAGTACTTC
len: 14; d_gene: -; v_gene: TRBV7-6; abundance: -; j_gene: TRBJ2-1; CDR3aa: CASSLQDRGDEQFF; CDR3nt: TGTGCCAGCAGCCTACAAGACCGGGGCGATGAGCAGTTCTTC
len: 17; d_gene: -; v_gene: TRBV5-1; abundance: many; j_gene: TRBJ1-6; CDR3aa: CASSLKPRGVTDSPLHF; CDR3nt: TGCGCCAGCAGCTTGAAGCCCAGGGGAGTTACGGATTCACCCCTCCACTTT
len: 15; d_gene: -; v_gene: TRBV12-3/TRBV12-4; abundance: many; j_gene: TRBJ2-2; CDR3aa: CASSLRQGGTGELFF; CDR3nt: TGTGCCAGCAGCCTCAGACAGGGAGGTACCGGGGAGCTGTTTTTT
len: 15; d_gene: -; v_gene: TRBV18; abundance: many; j_gene: TRBJ2-1; CDR3aa: CASSPSQSSYNEQFF; CDR3nt: TGTGCCAGCTCACCAAGCCAAAGCTCCTACAATGAGCAGTTCTTC
len: 17; d_gene: TRBD1; v_gene: TRBV18; abundance: few; j_gene: TRBJ2-7; CDR3aa: CASSRPGQRSRAYEQYF; CDR3nt: TGTGCCAGCTCACGACCGGGACAGAGGTCCCGGGCCTACGAGCAGTACTTC
len: 13; d_gene: -; v_gene: TRBV28; abundance: many; j_gene: TRBJ2-7; CDR3aa: CASRGGVLGEQYF; CDR3nt: TGTGCCAGCAGAGGGGGGGTCCTTGGCGAGCAGTACTTC
len: 20; d_gene: -; v_gene: TRBV20-1; abundance: -; j_gene: TRBJ2-1; CDR3aa: CSARAIGGRGAKQTYNEQFF; CDR3nt: TGCAGTGCTAGAGCGATCGGGGGGAGGGGGGCGAAGCAGACCTACAATGAGCAGTTCTTC
len: 15; d_gene: -; v_gene: TRBV19; abundance: few; j_gene: TRBJ1-5; CDR3aa: CASSTTGRGNQPQHF; CDR3nt: TGTGCCAGTAGTACTACAGGGAGGGGCAATCAGCCCCAGCATTTT
len: 15; d_gene: TRBD2; v_gene: TRBV29-1; abundance: few; j_gene: TRBJ2-3; CDR3aa: CSVGGVAGGPDTQYF; CDR3nt: TGCAGCGTGGGCGGGGTAGCGGGAGGGCCCGATACGCAGTATTTT
len: 13; d_gene: -; v_gene: TRBV11-3; abundance: many; j_gene: TRBJ1-6; CDR3aa: CASSLHSFSPLHF; CDR3nt: TGTGCCAGCAGCTTGCATAGCTTTTCACCCCTCCACTTT